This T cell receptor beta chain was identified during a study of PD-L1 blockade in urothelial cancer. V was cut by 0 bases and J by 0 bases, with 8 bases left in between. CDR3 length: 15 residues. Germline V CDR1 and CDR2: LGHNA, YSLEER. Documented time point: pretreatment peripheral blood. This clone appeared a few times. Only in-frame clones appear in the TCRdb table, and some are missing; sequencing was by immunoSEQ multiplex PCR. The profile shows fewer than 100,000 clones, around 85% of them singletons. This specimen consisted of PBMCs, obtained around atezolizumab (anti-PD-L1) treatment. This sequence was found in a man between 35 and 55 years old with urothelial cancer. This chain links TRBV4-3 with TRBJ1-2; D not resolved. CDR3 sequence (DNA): TGCGCCAGCAGCCAAGATCAATCGGCTAACTATGGCTACACCTTC. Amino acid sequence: CASSQDQSANYGYTF.